A selection of T cell receptor beta chains follows, all from one sample in a study of CD8 T cells in ankylosing spondylitis. TCRdb re-analysed the 5' RACE reads in MiXCR, keeping a single row per CDR3 protein. Found here are fewer than 400,000 distinct CDR3 sequences, approximately 8.2% of them singletons; the top ten hold roughly 15%. The sample comprised blood, either unsorted or a sorted T cell fraction (not recorded which). These receptors all come from a male donor with ankylosing spondylitis. The conserved cysteine and the conserved F or W are not part of the CDR3 here. The order of the fields is CDR3 protein, clone size, V gene, D gene, J gene. D genes are given only for firm matches. Not every row has a clone size; where given, it reads once, few, many or a size class.

ASRSKGLAERSSYEQY | many | TRBV12-3/TRBV12-4 | TRBD2 | TRBJ2-7
ASSTSGTDSYEQY | few | TRBV7-9 | . | TRBJ2-7
ASSEGRGQPQH | few | TRBV25-1 | . | TRBJ1-5
SPRLGVPNRQY | many | TRBV29-1 | . | TRBJ2-3
ASSRTGDLSIEQF | many | TRBV7-9 | TRBD1 | TRBJ2-1
ASSPGDRGYEKLF | . | TRBV5-5 | TRBD1 | TRBJ1-4
ASSSFGLADTDTQY | many | TRBV7-3 | TRBD2 | TRBJ2-3
ATRTRGDEQF | . | TRBV24-1 | . | TRBJ2-1
ASSLGLAGGPTGELF | many | TRBV12-3/TRBV12-4 | TRBD2 | TRBJ2-2
ASSPEGTSGRRSYNEQF | many | TRBV5-1 | TRBD2 | TRBJ2-1
ASSSGTFGVQETQY | many | TRBV28 | . | TRBJ2-5
ATSDSLGTEQF | . | TRBV24-1 | . | TRBJ2-1
ASSRAGSNEQF | few | TRBV5-1 | . | TRBJ2-1
ASSYKEVTRGDTQY | many | TRBV6-5 | . | TRBJ2-3
SAERTGGVYGYT | many | TRBV29-1 | TRBD1 | TRBJ1-2
ASSSRVAVNEQF | . | TRBV7-2 | . | TRBJ2-1
SARDASDPVTHDTQY | . | TRBV20-1 | . | TRBJ2-3
ASSRHTATNEKLF | many | TRBV7-8 | . | TRBJ1-4
ASSRTGVTDTQY | few | TRBV11-2 | TRBD1 | TRBJ2-3
SVAGTSGFYEQY | many | TRBV20-1 | TRBD2 | TRBJ2-7
ASSRTSGSSGANVLT | few | TRBV7-3 | TRBD2 | TRBJ2-6
SVDPTGGYT | many | TRBV29-1 | . | TRBJ1-2
ASSLFSPDRYEQY | few | TRBV27 | . | TRBJ2-7
ASSYSAGEYNEQF | few | TRBV6-5 | TRBD2 | TRBJ2-1
AISESNPHVRRETQY | . | TRBV10-3 | . | TRBJ2-5
ASSFLSYMAGANVLT | few | TRBV28 | . | TRBJ2-6
ASSQLWNSNYGYT | few | TRBV3-1 | . | TRBJ1-2